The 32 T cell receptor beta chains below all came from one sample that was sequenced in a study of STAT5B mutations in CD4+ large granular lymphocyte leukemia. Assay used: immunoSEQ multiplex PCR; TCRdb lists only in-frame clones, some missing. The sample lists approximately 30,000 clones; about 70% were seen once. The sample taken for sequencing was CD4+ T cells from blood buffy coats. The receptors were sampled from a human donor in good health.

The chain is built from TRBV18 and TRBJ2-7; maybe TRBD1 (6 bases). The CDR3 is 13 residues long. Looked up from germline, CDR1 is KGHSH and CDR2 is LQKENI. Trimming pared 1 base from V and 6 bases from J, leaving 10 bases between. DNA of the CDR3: TGTGCCAGCTCACCACGGGAAGGGGGCGAGCAGTACTTC. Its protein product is CASSPREGGEQYF.

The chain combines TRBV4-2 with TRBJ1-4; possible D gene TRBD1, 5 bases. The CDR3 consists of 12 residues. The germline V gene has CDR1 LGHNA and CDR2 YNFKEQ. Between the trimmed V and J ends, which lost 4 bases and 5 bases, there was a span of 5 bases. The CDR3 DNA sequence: TGTGCCAGCAGCCGGGGGAATGAAAAACTGTTTTTT. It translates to CASSRGNEKLFF.

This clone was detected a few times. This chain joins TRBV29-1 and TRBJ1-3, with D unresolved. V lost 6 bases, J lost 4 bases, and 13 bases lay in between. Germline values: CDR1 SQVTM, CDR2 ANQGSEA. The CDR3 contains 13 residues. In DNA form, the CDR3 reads TGCAGCGTGCTGGACGGCTGGGGAAACACCATATATTTT. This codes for CSVLDGWGNTIYF.

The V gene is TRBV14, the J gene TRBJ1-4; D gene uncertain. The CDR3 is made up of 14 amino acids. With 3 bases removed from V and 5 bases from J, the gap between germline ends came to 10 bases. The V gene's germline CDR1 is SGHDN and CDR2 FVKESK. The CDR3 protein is CASSQRAPNEKLFF. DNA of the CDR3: TGTGCCAGCAGCCAGCGGGCCCCCAATGAAAAACTGTTTTTT.

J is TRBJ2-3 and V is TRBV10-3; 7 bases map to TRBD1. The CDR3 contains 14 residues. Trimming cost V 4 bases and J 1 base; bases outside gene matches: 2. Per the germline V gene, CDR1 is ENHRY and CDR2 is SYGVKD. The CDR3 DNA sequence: TGTGCCATCAGTGGCGGACAGGGCACAGATACGCAGTATTTT. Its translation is CAISGGQGTDTQYF.

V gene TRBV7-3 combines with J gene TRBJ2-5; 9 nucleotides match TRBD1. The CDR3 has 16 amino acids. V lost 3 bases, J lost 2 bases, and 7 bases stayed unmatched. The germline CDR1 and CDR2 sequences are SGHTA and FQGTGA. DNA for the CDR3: TGTGCCAGCAGCTTCACCGGGACAGGGAAACAAGAGACCCAGTACTTC. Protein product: CASSFTGTGKQETQYF.

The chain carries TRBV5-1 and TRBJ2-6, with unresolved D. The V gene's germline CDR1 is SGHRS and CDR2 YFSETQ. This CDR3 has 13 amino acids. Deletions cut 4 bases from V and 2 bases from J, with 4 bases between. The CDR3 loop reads CASSETGANVLTF. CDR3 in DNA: TGCGCCAGCAGCGAGACTGGGGCCAACGTCCTGACTTTC.

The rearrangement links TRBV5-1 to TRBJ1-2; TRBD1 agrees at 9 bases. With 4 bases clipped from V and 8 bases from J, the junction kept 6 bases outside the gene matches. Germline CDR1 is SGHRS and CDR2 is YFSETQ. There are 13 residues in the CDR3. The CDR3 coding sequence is TGCGCCAGCAGCCCGGACAGGGGTGCCGGCTACACCTTC. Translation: CASSPDRGAGYTF.

The CDR3 sequence: CASSPPSGLAASTDTQYF. The CDR3 bases are TGTGCCAGCAGCCCCCCCTCGGGACTAGCGGCTAGCACAGATACGCAGTATTTT. This sequence joins TRBV9 and TRBJ2-3; 11 bases are shared with TRBD2. V was clipped by 4 bases and J by 0 bases; unmatched bases: 10. The CDR3 extends over 18 amino acids. Germline V gene sequence: CDR1 SGDLS, CDR2 YYNGEE.

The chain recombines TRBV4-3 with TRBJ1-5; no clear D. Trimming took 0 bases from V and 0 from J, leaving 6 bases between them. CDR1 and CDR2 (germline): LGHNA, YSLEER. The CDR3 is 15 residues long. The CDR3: CASSQDSYSNQPQHF. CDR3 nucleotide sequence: TGCGCCAGCAGCCAAGACAGCTATAGCAATCAGCCCCAGCATTTT.

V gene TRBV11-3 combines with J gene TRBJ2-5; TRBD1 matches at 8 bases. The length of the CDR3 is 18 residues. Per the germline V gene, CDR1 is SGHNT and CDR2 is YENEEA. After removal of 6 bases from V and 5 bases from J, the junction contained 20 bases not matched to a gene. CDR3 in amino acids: CASSPKSYRGNDLETQYF. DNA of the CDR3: TGTGCCAGCAGTCCGAAATCCTACAGGGGGAATGATTTGGAGACCCAGTACTTC.

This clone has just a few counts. CDR3 in amino acids: CASTDQITYEQYF. DNA for the CDR3: TGTGCCAGTACAGATCAGATTACCTACGAGCAGTACTTC. The chain joins TRBV2 to TRBJ2-7; D unresolved. The CDR3 loop spans 13 amino acids. Deletions cut 9 bases from V and 2 bases from J, with 14 bases between. CDR1 is SNHLY and CDR2 is FYNNEI in the germline V gene.

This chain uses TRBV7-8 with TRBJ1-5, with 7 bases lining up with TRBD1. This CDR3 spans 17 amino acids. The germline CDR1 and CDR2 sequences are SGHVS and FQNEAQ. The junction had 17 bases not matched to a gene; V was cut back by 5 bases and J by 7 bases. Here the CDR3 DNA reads TGTGCCAGCAGCAAGCGGACAGGACCCCACGGCTGGCAGCCCCAGCATTTT. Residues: CASSKRTGPHGWQPQHF.

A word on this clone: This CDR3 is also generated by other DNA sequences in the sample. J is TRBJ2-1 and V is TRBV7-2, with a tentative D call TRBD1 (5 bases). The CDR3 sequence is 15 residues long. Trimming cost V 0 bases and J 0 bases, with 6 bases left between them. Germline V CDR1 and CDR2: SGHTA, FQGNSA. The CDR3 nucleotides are TGTGCCAGCAGCTTAGCCCAGGGCTCCTACAATGAGCAGTTCTTC. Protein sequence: CASSLAQGSYNEQFF.

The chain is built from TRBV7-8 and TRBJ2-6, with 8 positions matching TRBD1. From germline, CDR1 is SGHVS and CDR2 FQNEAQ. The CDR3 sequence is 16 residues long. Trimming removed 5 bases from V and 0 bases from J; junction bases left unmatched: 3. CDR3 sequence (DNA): TGTGCCAGCAGCAGGACAGGGAACTCTGGGGCCAACGTCCTGACTTTC. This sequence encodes CASSRTGNSGANVLTF.

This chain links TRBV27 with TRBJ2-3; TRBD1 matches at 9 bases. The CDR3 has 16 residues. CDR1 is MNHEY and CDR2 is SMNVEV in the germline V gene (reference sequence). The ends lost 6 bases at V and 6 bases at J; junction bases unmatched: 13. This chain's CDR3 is CASRLVGTGFRDTQYF. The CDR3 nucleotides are TGTGCCAGCAGGCTAGTAGGGACAGGGTTTCGCGATACGCAGTATTTT.

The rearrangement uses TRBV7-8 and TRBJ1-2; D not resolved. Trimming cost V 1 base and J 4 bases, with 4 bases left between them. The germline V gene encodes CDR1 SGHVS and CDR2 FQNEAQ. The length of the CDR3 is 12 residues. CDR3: CASSLDIYGYTF. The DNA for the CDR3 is TGTGCCAGCAGCTTAGACATCTATGGCTACACCTTC.

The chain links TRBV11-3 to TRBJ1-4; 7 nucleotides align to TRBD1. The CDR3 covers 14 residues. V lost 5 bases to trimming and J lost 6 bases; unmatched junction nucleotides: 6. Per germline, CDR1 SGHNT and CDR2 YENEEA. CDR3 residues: CASSQGGTDEKLFF. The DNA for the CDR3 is TGTGCCAGCAGCCAGGGAGGGACAGATGAAAAACTGTTTTTT.

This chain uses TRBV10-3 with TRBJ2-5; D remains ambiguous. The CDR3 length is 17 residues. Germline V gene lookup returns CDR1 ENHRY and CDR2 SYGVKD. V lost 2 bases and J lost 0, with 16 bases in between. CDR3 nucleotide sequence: TGTGCCATCAGTGAGGGGGAAAAAAACACCTACCAAGAGACCCAGTACTTC. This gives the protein CAISEGEKNTYQETQYF.

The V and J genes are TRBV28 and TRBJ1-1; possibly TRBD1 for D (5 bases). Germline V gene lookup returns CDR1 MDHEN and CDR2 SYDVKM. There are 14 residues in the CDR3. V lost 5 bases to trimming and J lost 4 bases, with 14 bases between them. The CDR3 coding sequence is TGTGCCAGCAGTAAACGACAGCATTTCACTGAAGCTTTCTTT. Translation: CASSKRQHFTEAFF.

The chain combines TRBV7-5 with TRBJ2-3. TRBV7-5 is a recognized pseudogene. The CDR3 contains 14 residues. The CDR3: CARSLGTVSWVQYF. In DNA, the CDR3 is TGTGCCAGAAGCCTAGGGACCGTTTCGTGGGTGCAGTATTTT.

CDR3 residues: CSARGNGELFF. CDR3 DNA sequence: TGCAGCGCCAGGGGGAACGGGGAGCTGTTTTTT. The chain combines TRBV29-1 with TRBJ2-2; 7 bases agree with TRBD1. V lost 7 bases, J lost 7 bases, and 3 bases stayed unmatched. Germline V gene data show CDR1 as SQVTM and CDR2 as ANQGSEA. This CDR3 is 11 amino acids long.

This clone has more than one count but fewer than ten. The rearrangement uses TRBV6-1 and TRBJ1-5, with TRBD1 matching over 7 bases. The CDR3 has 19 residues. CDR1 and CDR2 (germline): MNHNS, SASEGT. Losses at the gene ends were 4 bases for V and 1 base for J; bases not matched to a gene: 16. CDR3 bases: TGTGCCAGCAGTGGGTCCGGGACAGAGGCCGGATTAAGCAATCAGCCCCAGCATTTT. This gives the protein CASSGSGTEAGLSNQPQHF.

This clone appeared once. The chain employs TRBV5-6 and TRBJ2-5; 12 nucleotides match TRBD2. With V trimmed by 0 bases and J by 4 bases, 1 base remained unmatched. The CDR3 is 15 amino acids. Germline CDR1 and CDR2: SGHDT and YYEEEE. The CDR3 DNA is TGTGCCAGCAGCTTGGCACTAGCGGGGGGAGAGACCCAGTACTTC. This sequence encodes CASSLALAGGETQYF.

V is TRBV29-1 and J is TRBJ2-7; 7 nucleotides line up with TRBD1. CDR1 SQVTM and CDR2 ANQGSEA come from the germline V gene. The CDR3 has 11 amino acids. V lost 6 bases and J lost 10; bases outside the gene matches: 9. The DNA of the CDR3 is TGCAGCGTCACTAGGGGGCCAGGACAGTACTTC. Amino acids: CSVTRGPGQYF.

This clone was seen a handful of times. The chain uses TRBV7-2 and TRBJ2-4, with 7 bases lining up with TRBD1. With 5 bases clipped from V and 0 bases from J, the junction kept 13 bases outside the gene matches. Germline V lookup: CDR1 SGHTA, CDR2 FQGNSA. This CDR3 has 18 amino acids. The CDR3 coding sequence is TGTGCCAGCAGCCTTTCAGCTGGGACAGTTCTAGCCAAAAACATTCAGTACTTC. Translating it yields CASSLSAGTVLAKNIQYF.

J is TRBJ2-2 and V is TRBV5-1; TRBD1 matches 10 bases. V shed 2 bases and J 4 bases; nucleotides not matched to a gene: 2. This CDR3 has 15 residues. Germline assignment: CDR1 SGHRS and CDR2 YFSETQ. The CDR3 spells CASSFGTGVTGELFF. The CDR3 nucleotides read TGCGCCAGCAGCTTCGGGACAGGGGTCACCGGGGAGCTGTTTTTT.

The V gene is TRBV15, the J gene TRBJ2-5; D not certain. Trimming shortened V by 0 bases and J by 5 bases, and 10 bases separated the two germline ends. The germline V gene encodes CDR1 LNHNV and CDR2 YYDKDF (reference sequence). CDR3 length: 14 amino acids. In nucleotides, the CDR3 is TGTGCCACCAGCAGAGATTACGCACTGGAGACCCAGTACTTC. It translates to CATSRDYALETQYF.

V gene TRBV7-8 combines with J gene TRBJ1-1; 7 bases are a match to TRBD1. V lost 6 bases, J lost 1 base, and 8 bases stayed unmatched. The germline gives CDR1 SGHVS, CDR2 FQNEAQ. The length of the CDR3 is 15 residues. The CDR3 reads CASRPNRGGNTEAFF. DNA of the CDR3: TGTGCCAGCAGGCCTAACAGGGGTGGGAACACTGAAGCTTTCTTT.

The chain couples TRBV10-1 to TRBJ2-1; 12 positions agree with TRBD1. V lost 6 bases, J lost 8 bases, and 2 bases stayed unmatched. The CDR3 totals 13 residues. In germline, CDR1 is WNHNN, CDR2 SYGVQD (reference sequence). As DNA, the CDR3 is TGCGCCAGCAGCCGGGACAGGGGGCATGAGCAGTTCTTC. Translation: CASSRDRGHEQFF.

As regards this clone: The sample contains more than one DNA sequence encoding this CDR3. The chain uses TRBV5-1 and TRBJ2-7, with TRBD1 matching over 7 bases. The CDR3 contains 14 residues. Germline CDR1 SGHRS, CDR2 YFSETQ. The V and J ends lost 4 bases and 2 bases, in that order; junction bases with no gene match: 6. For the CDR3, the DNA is TGCGCCAGCAGCCCGGACAGGATACCCTACGAGCAGTACTTC. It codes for CASSPDRIPYEQYF.

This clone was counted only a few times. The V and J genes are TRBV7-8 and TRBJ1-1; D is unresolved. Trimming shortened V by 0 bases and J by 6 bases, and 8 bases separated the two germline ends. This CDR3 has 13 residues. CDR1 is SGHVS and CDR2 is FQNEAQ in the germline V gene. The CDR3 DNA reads TGTGCCAGCAGCTTAGCGGCCGGGCCTGAAGCTTTCTTT. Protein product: CASSLAAGPEAFF.